What follows describes a single T cell receptor (beta chain). Its antigen remains unidentified. PCR employed 60 Vbeta and 13 Jbeta primers. The protocol was immunoSEQ multiplex PCR, while the TCRdb copy is restricted to in-frame clones and leaves out a portion. The sample yields approximately 240,000 clones, almost 85% seen once. The sample originates from a study of cytomegalovirus exposure and HLA in healthy donors. Findings and limits, study-wide: The classifier was said to identify cytomegalovirus status with high specificity and sensitivity.

CDR1 and CDR2 (germline): SGHNT, YENEEA. This CDR3 is 17 amino acids long. The V and J ends lost 0 bases and 2 bases, in that order; junction bases with no gene match: 8. What was sequenced was PBMCs. This TCR was recovered from a woman in her forties in good health and CMV-seronegative. The rearrangement uses TRBV11-3 and TRBJ2-3, with 7 bases matching TRBD1. This chain's CDR3 is CASSLDLTGSYTDTQYF. As DNA, the CDR3 is TGTGCCAGCAGCTTAGATCTGACAGGGAGTTACACAGATACGCAGTATTTT.